This record covers a single T cell receptor beta chain. With 1 base removed from V and 7 bases from J, the gap between germline ends came to 8 bases. The CDR3 has 12 amino acids. The germline CDR1 and CDR2 sequences are SEHNR and FQNEAQ (reference sequence). The sample originates from a study of blood T cell repertoires in COVID-19. Source study methods: For nucleated cells, counts were estimated from reference gene primer amplification. Clones were sequenced by immunoSEQ multiplex PCR, and TCRdb holds only the in-frame ones, with some missing. V, J and clone size reflect that table, while D and trimming were determined from the DNA. This table holds fewer than 500,000 clones, approximately 90% found once.

The source is a man aged 30 to 39 who had recovered from COVID-19. V and J are TRBV7-9 and TRBJ2-7; D gene uncertain. The sequenced sample consisted of PBMCs or T cells enriched from blood (not recorded which). CDR3 region: CASSLERREQYF. In DNA, the CDR3 is TGTGCCAGCAGCTTAGAAAGGCGGGAGCAGTACTTC. The full variable domain, its missing parts supplied by reference TRBV7-9 and TRBJ2-7, is DTGVSQNPRHKITKRGQNVTFRCDPISEHNRLYWYRQTLGQGPEFLTYFQNEAQLEKSRLLSDRFSAERPKGSFSTLEIQRTEQGDSAMYLCASSLERREQYFGPGTRLTVT.